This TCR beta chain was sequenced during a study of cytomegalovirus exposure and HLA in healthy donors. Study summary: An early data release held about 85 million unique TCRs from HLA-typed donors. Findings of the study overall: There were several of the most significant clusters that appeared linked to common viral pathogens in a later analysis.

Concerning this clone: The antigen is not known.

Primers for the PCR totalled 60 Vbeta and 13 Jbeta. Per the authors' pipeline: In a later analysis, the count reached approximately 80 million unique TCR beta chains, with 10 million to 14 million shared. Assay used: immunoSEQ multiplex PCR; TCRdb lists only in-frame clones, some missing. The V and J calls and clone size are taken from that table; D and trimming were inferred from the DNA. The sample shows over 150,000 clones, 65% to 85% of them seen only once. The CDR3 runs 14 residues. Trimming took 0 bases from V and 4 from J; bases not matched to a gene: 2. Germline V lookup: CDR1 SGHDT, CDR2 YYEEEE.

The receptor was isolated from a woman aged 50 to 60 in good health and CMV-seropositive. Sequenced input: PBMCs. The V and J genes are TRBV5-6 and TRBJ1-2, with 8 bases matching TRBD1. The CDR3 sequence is CASSLGRGLYGYTF. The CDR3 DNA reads TGTGCCAGCAGCTTGGGCAGGGGGCTCTATGGCTACACCTTC.